This TCR beta chain stems from a study of OX40 agonist ivuxolimab in advanced cancers. Study results and limitations: Partial responders dosed at 0.1-3.0 mg/kg displayed clonal expansion ranking among the lowest.

Data came from immunoSEQ multiplex PCR; TCRdb stores just in-frame clones and leaves some out. The data hold tens of thousands of clones, with about 90% observed a single time. Autoimmune disease history or systemic immunosuppression was exclusionary. Concerning this clone itself: Its antigen remains unknown.

V was cut by 0 bases and J by 6 bases, with 8 bases left in between. CDR3 length: 14 amino acids. Per the germline V gene, CDR1 is SGHVS and CDR2 is FQNEAQ. The TCR was taken from an adult with an advanced solid tumor such as melanoma, head and neck, liver or kidney cancer. This specimen was CD4+ or CD8+ T cells sorted from blood, taken in a trial of the OX40 agonist ivuxolimab. This chain uses TRBV7-8 with TRBJ2-2; no clear D gene. CDR3 DNA sequence: TGTGCCAGCAGCTTAGCCCGCTGGTCCGGGGAGCTGTTTTTT. Translation: CASSLARWSGELFF. Looking up the rest from reference TRBV7-8 and TRBJ2-2 gives the full variable domain: GAGVSQSPRYKVAKRGQDVALRCDPISGHVSLFWYQQALGQGPEFLTYFQNEAQLDKSGLPSDRFFAERPEGSVSTLKIQRTQQEDSAVYLCASSLARWSGELFFGEGSRLTVL.